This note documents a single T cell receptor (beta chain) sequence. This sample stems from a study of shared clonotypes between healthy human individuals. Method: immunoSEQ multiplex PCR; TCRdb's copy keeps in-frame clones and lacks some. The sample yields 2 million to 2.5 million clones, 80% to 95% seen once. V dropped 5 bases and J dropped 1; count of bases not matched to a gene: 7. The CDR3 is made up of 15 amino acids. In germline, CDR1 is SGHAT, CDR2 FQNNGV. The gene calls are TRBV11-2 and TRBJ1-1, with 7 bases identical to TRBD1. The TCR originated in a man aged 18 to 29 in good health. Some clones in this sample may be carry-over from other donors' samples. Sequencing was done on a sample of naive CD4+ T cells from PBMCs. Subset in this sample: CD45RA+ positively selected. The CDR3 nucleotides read TGTGCCAGCAGCCCTGGGGGACAGACGAACACTGAAGCTTTCTTT. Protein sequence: CASSPGGQTNTEAFF.